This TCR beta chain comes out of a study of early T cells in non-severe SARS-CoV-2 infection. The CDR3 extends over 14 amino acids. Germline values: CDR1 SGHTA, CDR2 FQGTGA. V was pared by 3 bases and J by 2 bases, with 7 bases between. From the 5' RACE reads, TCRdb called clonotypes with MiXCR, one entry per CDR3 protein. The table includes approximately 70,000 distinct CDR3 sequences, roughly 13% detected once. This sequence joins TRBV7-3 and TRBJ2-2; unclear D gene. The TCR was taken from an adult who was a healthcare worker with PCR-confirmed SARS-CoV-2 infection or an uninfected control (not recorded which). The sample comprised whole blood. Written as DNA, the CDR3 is TGTGCCAGCAGCTTGGCGGATAACACCGGGGAGCTGTTTTTT. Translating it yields CASSLADNTGELFF.